The T cell receptor beta chain described here comes from a study of shared clonotypes between healthy human individuals. The protocol was immunoSEQ multiplex PCR, while the TCRdb copy is restricted to in-frame clones and leaves out a portion. The table records approximately 2,300,000 clones, 92% of them present only once. With 2 bases removed from V and 0 bases from J, the gap between germline ends came to 8 bases. Germline CDR1 reads SGHTA; CDR2 reads FQGNSA. The CDR3 covers 14 residues. The chain couples TRBV7-2 to TRBJ2-7; D remains ambiguous. Sequenced sample: naive CD4+ T cells from PBMCs. Subset noted: CD45RA+ positively selected. This TCR was sampled from a man younger than 35 in good health. Some clones in this sample may be carry-over from other donors' samples. The CDR3 coding sequence is TGTGCCAGCAGCTTATTCCCAGGCTCCTACGAGCAGTACTTC. Translation gives CASSLFPGSYEQYF.